The 29 T cell receptor beta chains in this list originate from one sample, sequenced in a study of blood T cell repertoires in COVID-19. TCRdb's table, derived via immunoSEQ multiplex PCR, lists solely in-frame clones and lacks some. The sample has approximately 210,000 clones, approximately 84% seen once. The sequencing input was peripheral blood. The receptors come from a woman aged 50 to 60 with active or convalescent COVID-19.

The chain joins TRBV3-1 (or the pseudogene TRBV3-2) to TRBJ2-5; TRBD2 matches 10 bases. There are 15 residues in the CDR3. V was clipped by 4 bases and J by 2 bases; unmatched bases: 4. The germline V gene encodes CDR1 LGHDT and CDR2 YNNKEL (reference sequence). The CDR3 sequence: CASSLRLAGQETQYF. The CDR3 DNA sequence: TGTGCCAGCAGCCTTCGACTAGCGGGTCAAGAGACCCAGTACTTC.

The chain is built from TRBV29-1 and TRBJ1-2; TRBD1 aligns across 10 bases. The V segment lost 7 bases and the J segment 1 base; nucleotides outside the gene matches: 3. This CDR3 spans 13 amino acids. CDR1 and CDR2 from the germline V gene are SQVTM and ANQGSEA. CDR3 DNA sequence: TGCAGCGCCGGGACAGGGGTTAACTATGGCTACACCTTC. It is translated as CSAGTGVNYGYTF.

This chain connects TRBV5-1 to TRBJ2-1, with 10 bases matching TRBD2. The V gene end was trimmed by 0 bases and the J gene end by 3 bases; junction bases not matched to a gene: 3. The CDR3 is 16 amino acids. CDR1 is SGHRS, CDR2 YFSETQ, per germline. CDR3 sequence: CASSLAASGGYNEQFF. CDR3 sequence (DNA): TGCGCCAGCAGCTTGGCTGCTAGCGGGGGCTACAATGAGCAGTTCTTC.

The chain uses TRBV5-1 and TRBJ1-6; 9 bases are shared with TRBD1. The CDR3 totals 17 residues. The V gene end was trimmed by 4 bases and the J gene end by 4 bases; junction bases not matched to a gene: 9. The germline V gene has CDR1 SGHRS and CDR2 YFSETQ. CDR3 in DNA: TGCGCCAGCAGCCCGGACACAGGGGGCCGATATAATTCACCCCTCCACTTT. It specifies CASSPDTGGRYNSPLHF.

This clone appeared a single time. This chain links TRBV9 with TRBJ1-2; TRBD1 agrees at 8 bases. This CDR3 contains 15 residues. Germline-derived CDR1 and CDR2 are SGDLS and YYNGEE. V was clipped by 3 bases and J by 8 bases; unmatched bases: 12. The CDR3 reads CASSERPDRAAGYTF. The CDR3 DNA reads TGTGCCAGCAGCGAGAGACCGGACAGGGCGGCCGGCTACACCTTC.

CDR3 DNA: TGTGCCAGCAGTGCCCTTCGGGCGGGAGGGCTAGAGACCCAGTACTTC. It codes for CASSALRAGGLETQYF. This rearrangement joins TRBV28 to TRBJ2-5, with TRBD2 identical over 9 bases. The germline V gene encodes CDR1 MDHEN and CDR2 SYDVKM. Unmatched junction bases numbered 11, after V lost 5 bases and J lost 4 bases. CDR3 length: 16 residues.

The genes are TRBV9 and TRBJ2-2, with TRBD2 identical over 13 bases. Unmatched junction bases numbered 7, after V lost 0 bases and J lost 5 bases. Germline-derived CDR1 and CDR2 are SGDLS and YYNGEE. The CDR3 is 18 amino acids. The CDR3 nucleotides are TGTGCCAGCAGCGTAGGCGGGACTAGCGGGATTCGGACCGGGGAGCTGTTTTTT. Amino acids: CASSVGGTSGIRTGELFF. Combining the CDR3 with reference TRBV9 and TRBJ2-2 gives the whole variable domain DSGVTQTPKHLITATGQRVTLRCSPRSGDLSVYWYQQSLDQGLQFLIQYYNGEERAKGNILERFSAQQFPDLHSELNLSSLELGDSALYFCASSVGGTSGIRTGELFFGEGSRLTVL.

The genes are TRBV2 and TRBJ1-6; weak D call: TRBD1 (5 bases). V was clipped by 7 bases and J by 5 bases, with 15 bases between them. Germline values: CDR1 SNHLY, CDR2 FYNNEI. CDR3 length: 15 residues. DNA for the CDR3: TGTGCCAGCATATCGGGGGTATTGGATAATTCACCCCTCCACTTT. It translates to CASISGVLDNSPLHF.

V gene TRBV27 combines with J gene TRBJ1-5; 9 bases agree with TRBD1. After removal of 7 bases from V and 1 base from J, the junction contained 8 bases not matched to a gene. Germline CDR1 MNHEY, CDR2 SMNVEV (reference sequence). This CDR3 comprises 16 residues. The CDR3 here is CASKKGTGISNQPQHF. In DNA, the CDR3 is TGTGCCAGCAAAAAGGGGACAGGGATAAGCAATCAGCCCCAGCATTTT.

The V and J genes are TRBV28 and TRBJ1-1; 8 bases fit TRBD1. The germline CDR1 and CDR2 sequences are MDHEN and SYDVKM. This CDR3 spans 15 amino acids. The V segment lost 6 bases and the J segment 5 bases; nucleotides outside the gene matches: 11. The CDR3 loop is CASSRDRIAGTEAFF. The CDR3 DNA sequence: TGTGCCAGCAGCAGGGACAGGATCGCGGGAACTGAAGCTTTCTTT.

The chain is built from TRBV4-2 and TRBJ1-3; 8 nucleotides agree with TRBD1. CDR3 size: 15 residues. J was trimmed by 8 bases and V by 1 base; bases with no gene match: 7. From germline, CDR1 is LGHNA and CDR2 YNFKEQ. The CDR3 spells CASSQATGVLYTIYF. The CDR3 DNA sequence: TGTGCCAGCAGCCAAGCGACAGGGGTCCTCTACACCATATATTTT.

The rearrangement uses TRBV18 and TRBJ1-5; 7 positions match TRBD1. CDR1 and CDR2 (germline): KGHSH, LQKENI. There are 17 residues in the CDR3. V lost 4 bases to trimming and J lost 0 bases; unmatched junction nucleotides: 9. The CDR3 DNA reads as TGTGCCAGCTCACTCTCCGGGACAGACTATAGCAATCAGCCCCAGCATTTT. This sequence encodes CASSLSGTDYSNQPQHF.

Here the CDR3 reads CASSRGSNTEAFF. CDR3 nucleotides: TGTGCCAGCAGTCGCGGATCGAACACTGAAGCTTTCTTT. The chain combines TRBV27 with TRBJ1-1; D unclear. From germline, CDR1 is MNHEY and CDR2 SMNVEV (reference sequence). The CDR3 consists of 13 residues. The germline V and J ends were trimmed by 5 bases and 1 base, with 8 bases remaining between them.

CDR3 nucleotide sequence: TGCGCCAGCAGCCAGATCTCTGGGACACTTAACTATGGCTACACCTTC. Encoded protein: CASSQISGTLNYGYTF. J is TRBJ1-2 and V is TRBV5-1; D is possibly TRBD1 (6 bases). V dropped 4 bases and J dropped 1 base, with 17 bases sitting between them. Germline loops: CDR1 SGHRS, CDR2 YFSETQ. The CDR3 is 16 amino acids. Drawing the rest from reference TRBV5-1 and TRBJ1-2, the complete variable domain is KAGVTQTPRYLIKTRGQQVTLSCSPISGHRSVSWYQQTPGQGLQFLFEYFSETQRNKGNFPGRFSGRQFSNSRSEMNVSTLELGDSALYLCASSQISGTLNYGYTFGSGTRLTVV.

The chain employs TRBV9 and TRBJ1-1; 8 bases agree with TRBD1. Per the germline V gene, CDR1 is SGDLS and CDR2 is YYNGEE. Germline trimming cut 3 bases from V and 6 bases from J; bases unmatched to any gene: 7. This CDR3 has 14 amino acids. CDR3 coding DNA: TGTGCCAGCAGCGCTCGGACAGGGATAGCTGAAGCTTTCTTT. Translated, it gives CASSARTGIAEAFF.

The chain links TRBV7-2 to TRBJ2-5; perhaps TRBD2 as D (6 bases). The germline gives CDR1 SGHTA, CDR2 FQGNSA. V lost 4 bases and J lost 3, with 15 bases in between. The CDR3 spans 15 residues. Here the CDR3 reads CASSSTGRREETQYF. DNA for the CDR3: TGTGCCAGCAGCTCCACGGGGAGGAGGGAAGAGACCCAGTACTTC. The whole variable domain, remainder taken from reference TRBV7-2 and TRBJ2-5, is GAGVSQSPSNKVTEKGKDVELRCDPISGHTALYWYRQSLGQGLEFLIYFQGNSAPDKSGLPSDRFSAERTGGSVSTLTIQRTQQEDSAVYLCASSSTGRREETQYFGPGTRLLVL.

The rearrangement joins TRBV7-9 to TRBJ1-3; D is unresolved. CDR3 length equals 14 residues. Germline V gene lookup returns CDR1 SEHNR and CDR2 FQNEAQ (reference sequence). Trimming left V 1 base short and J 3 bases short, with 7 bases between. This CDR3 is CASSLVASGNTIYF. CDR3 sequence (DNA): TGTGCCAGCAGCTTAGTAGCCAGTGGAAACACCATATATTTT. Full variable domain (outside the CDR3, taken from reference TRBV7-9 and TRBJ1-3): DTGVSQNPRHKITKRGQNVTFRCDPISEHNRLYWYRQTLGQGPEFLTYFQNEAQLEKSRLLSDRFSAERPKGSFSTLEIQRTEQGDSAMYLCASSLVASGNTIYFGEGSWLTVV.

The V gene is TRBV5-4, the J gene TRBJ2-6; possible D gene TRBD1, 5 bases. The V gene lost 0 bases and the J gene lost 0 bases, with 10 bases spanning the gap. This CDR3 contains 17 residues. From germline, CDR1 is SGHNT and CDR2 YYREEE (reference sequence). The CDR3: CASSLGTSSSGANVLTF. The CDR3 coding sequence is TGTGCCAGCAGCTTGGGGACATCTAGCTCTGGGGCCAACGTCCTGACTTTC.

In its sample, this clone was seen once. The chain employs TRBV4-1 and TRBJ2-7, with TRBD2 matching over 9 bases. The CDR3 sequence is 15 residues long. The germline gives CDR1 MGHRA, CDR2 YSYEKL. Germline trimming cut 1 base from V and 3 bases from J; bases unmatched to any gene: 4. CDR3 nucleotide sequence: TGCGCCAGCAGCCAAGGACTAGCGGCCAACTACGAGCAGTACTTC. Its protein product is CASSQGLAANYEQYF.

The chain is built from TRBV5-1 and TRBJ2-5; TRBD2 is a possible D gene (6 bases). Trimming pared 0 bases from V and 2 bases from J, leaving 8 bases between. The CDR3 is made up of 14 amino acids. CDR1 and CDR2 (germline): SGHRS, YFSETQ. CDR3 nucleotide sequence: TGCGCCAGCAGCTTGGGTGGGACTCAAGAGACCCAGTACTTC. Translating it yields CASSLGGTQETQYF.

This chain uses TRBV19 with TRBJ1-1, with 7 positions matching TRBD1. The J segment lost 2 bases and the V segment lost 7 bases, leaving 10 bases of the junction unmatched. The CDR3 runs to 15 residues. CDR1 and CDR2 from the germline V gene are LNHDA and SQIVND (reference sequence). CDR3 sequence reads: CASKSGQTLNTEAFF. CDR3 nucleotides: TGTGCCAGTAAATCGGGACAGACATTAAACACTGAAGCTTTCTTT.

V is TRBV27 and J is TRBJ1-1; D not certain. The CDR3 runs 13 residues. Trimming pared 4 bases from V and 5 bases from J, leaving 11 bases between. Germline CDR1 MNHEY, CDR2 SMNVEV (reference sequence). The CDR3 spells CASSSARWTEAFF. CDR3 DNA sequence: TGTGCCAGCAGTTCGGCGCGGTGGACTGAAGCTTTCTTT.

J is TRBJ2-7 and V is TRBV5-1; 7 nucleotides agree with TRBD2. The CDR3 consists of 15 residues. Germline CDR1 is SGHRS and CDR2 is YFSETQ. Germline trimming cut 2 bases from V and 4 bases from J; bases unmatched to any gene: 9. The DNA of the CDR3 is TGCGCCAGCAGCTTTCCGCGGGAGCACCAATACGAGCAGTACTTC. Protein product: CASSFPREHQYEQYF.

This chain joins TRBV5-4 and TRBJ2-5, with D perhaps TRBD2 (6 bases). The CDR3 extends over 17 amino acids. V was shortened by 6 bases and J by 1 base, with 22 bases between the two germline ends. From germline, CDR1 is SGHNT and CDR2 YYREEE (reference sequence). As DNA, the CDR3 is TGTGCCAGCACCTCGTCGGCGGGGAGGAGCGCCCAAGAGACCCAGTACTTC. Protein sequence: CASTSSAGRSAQETQYF.

This chain connects TRBV4-2 to TRBJ2-5; D possibly corresponds to TRBD1 (6 bases). Germline V gene sequence: CDR1 LGHNA, CDR2 YNFKEQ. The V end lost 1 base, the J end lost 9 bases, and 9 bases lay between the germline ends. The CDR3 runs 12 residues. DNA of the CDR3: TGTGCCAGCAGCCAAGTACCAGGGGCCCAGTACTTC. It yields the protein CASSQVPGAQYF.

The chain links TRBV2 to TRBJ1-5; 11 bases are a match to TRBD1. Germline lookup yields CDR1 SNHLY and CDR2 FYNNEI. This CDR3 spans 14 amino acids. Losses at the gene ends were 8 bases for V and 7 bases for J; bases not matched to a gene: 7. DNA of the CDR3: TGTGCCAGCCGTACCGGGACAGGGGGGCAGCCCCAGCATTTT. It codes for CASRTGTGGQPQHF.

This chain links TRBV5-1 with TRBJ2-1; 8 bases agree with TRBD1. The CDR3 runs to 14 residues. With V trimmed by 4 bases and J by 6 bases, 6 bases remained unmatched. CDR1 is SGHRS and CDR2 is YFSETQ in the germline V gene. In DNA form, the CDR3 reads TGCGCCAGCAGCGCCGGACAGGGCTTCAATGAGCAGTTCTTC. This gives the protein CASSAGQGFNEQFF.

The CDR3 protein is CASSLSVSSYNEQFF. The CDR3 DNA reads TGTGCCAGCAGCTTATCGGTGAGCTCCTACAATGAGCAGTTCTTC. The chain is built from TRBV11-3 and TRBJ2-1; D is unclear. Looked up from germline, CDR1 is SGHNT and CDR2 is YENEEA. Trimming shortened V by 2 bases and J by 0 bases, and 8 bases separated the two germline ends. The CDR3 loop spans 15 amino acids.

The V and J genes are TRBV2 and TRBJ1-6; D unclear. The CDR3 is 14 amino acids. Trimming took off 9 bases at V and 1 base at J, with 10 bases between the two ends. Germline CDR1 SNHLY, CDR2 FYNNEI. CDR3 protein: CASSKTSYNSPLHF. CDR3 in DNA: TGTGCCAGTAGTAAGACTTCCTATAATTCACCCCTCCACTTT.